The sequence of this T cell receptor beta chain was determined in a study of T cells in Graves' hyperthyroidism and ophthalmopathy. General study results and limits: Prediction of ophthalmopathy progression came a median around 6 months pre-onset.

In regard to this clonotype: Its antigen is unidentified.

Regions amplified from RNA transcripts were the TCR beta CDR3 regions. HTBI primers were employed in a first-round RT-PCR of the TCR CDR3. MiXCR was run by TCRdb on the multiplex PCR reads, yielding one entry per CDR3 protein. The table records around 690,000 distinct CDR3 sequences, 20% of them present only once. What was sequenced was blood. This TCR was recovered from a man aged 25-45 years with Graves' ophthalmopathy.

The CDR3 is CASGAGTLGPGELFF. Written as DNA, the CDR3 is TGTGCCAGCGGTGCCGGGACATTAGGCCCCGGGGAGCTGTTTTTT. The chain joins TRBV27 to TRBJ2-2; tentative D call: TRBD1 (6 bases). The CDR3 runs 15 residues. Germline CDR1 MNHEY, CDR2 SMNVEV (reference sequence). With 8 bases removed from V and 6 bases from J, the gap between germline ends came to 19 bases.